The present T cell receptor (beta chain) was sequenced within a study of T cells expressing NK-cell markers. Background on the study: According to the study, TCR beta repertoires originated from sorted CD3+CD56+NKG2C+, CD3+CD56+NKG2C- and CD3+CD56-NKG2C+ T cells. Most of the eight sequenced donors were HCMV-seropositive; one was seronegative.

About this clonotype: The target antigen is unknown.

Study-level findings and limits: The study did not resolve the HCMV specificity of expanded NKG2C+ T cell clones. NKG2C+ dominant clonotype frequencies in more than 5 donors were roughly 1.0-8% of CD8+ T cells.

TCRdb re-analyzed the 5' RACE reads; it lists each CDR3 protein once, without DNA. This sample's clone table lists 300,000 to 450,000 distinct CDR3 sequences. This CDR3 region has 15 residues. Germline lookup yields CDR1 SEHNR and CDR2 FQNEAQ (reference sequence). The clonotype originates from a man aged 18 to 69 in good health. The chain combines TRBV7-9 with TRBJ2-7; TCRdb's D gene call, TRBD1, goes unchecked for lack of DNA. The sequenced sample was blood T cells: a sorted CD56 or NKG2C T cell subset, CD4+ or CD8+ T cells, or bulk PBMC T cells (not recorded which). CDR3 protein: CASSPTGTALMEQYF.